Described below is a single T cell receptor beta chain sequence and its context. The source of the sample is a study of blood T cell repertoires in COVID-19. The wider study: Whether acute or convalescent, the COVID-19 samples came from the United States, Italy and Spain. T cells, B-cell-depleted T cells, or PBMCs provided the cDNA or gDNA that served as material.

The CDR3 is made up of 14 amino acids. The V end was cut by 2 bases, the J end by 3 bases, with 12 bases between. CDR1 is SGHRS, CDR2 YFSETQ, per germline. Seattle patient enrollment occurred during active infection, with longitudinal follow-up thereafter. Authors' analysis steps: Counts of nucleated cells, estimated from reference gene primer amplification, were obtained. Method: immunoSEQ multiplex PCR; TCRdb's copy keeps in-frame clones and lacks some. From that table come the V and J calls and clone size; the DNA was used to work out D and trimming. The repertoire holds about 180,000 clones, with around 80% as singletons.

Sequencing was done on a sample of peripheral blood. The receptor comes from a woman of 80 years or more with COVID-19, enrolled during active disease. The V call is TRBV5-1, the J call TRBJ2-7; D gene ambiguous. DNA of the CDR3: TGCGCCAGCAGCTTTACAGAAAAGAACTACGAGCAGTACTTC. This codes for CASSFTEKNYEQYF.